These 14 T cell receptor beta chains were all obtained from the same sample, sequenced in a study of blood T cell repertoires in COVID-19. The table came from immunoSEQ multiplex PCR; TCRdb's copy has only in-frame clones and leaves some out. In the table there are approximately 290,000 clones, around 85% of which are singletons. The sample was peripheral blood. The receptors here all came from a human donor with COVID-19, enrolled during active disease. The donor label of this sample is uncertain.

The chain has TRBV3-1 (or the pseudogene TRBV3-2) and TRBJ1-3; TRBD1 matches 9 bases. Trimming took 5 bases from V and 2 from J; bases not matched to a gene: 7. Looked up from germline, CDR1 is LGHDT and CDR2 is YNNKEL (reference sequence). The CDR3 contains 16 residues. CDR3 protein: CASSEGTGWTGNTIYF. Written as DNA, the CDR3 is TGTGCCAGCAGCGAAGGGACAGGGTGGACTGGAAACACCATATATTTT.

The V gene is TRBV3-1 (or the pseudogene TRBV3-2), the J gene TRBJ2-1; 8 bases line up with TRBD2. From germline, CDR1 is LGHDT and CDR2 YNNKEL (reference sequence). With V trimmed by 0 bases and J by 10 bases, 8 bases remained unmatched. The CDR3 consists of 15 residues. DNA for the CDR3: TGTGCCAGCAGCCAAGAGGCCAGCGGGAGCGGGGAGCAGTTCTTC. Residues: CASSQEASGSGEQFF.

The chain has TRBV6-4 and TRBJ2-2; 7 positions agree with TRBD1. The CDR3 covers 17 residues. The junction had 5 bases not matched to a gene; V was cut back by 0 bases and J by 1 base. The germline V gene has CDR1 MRHNA and CDR2 SNTAGT. Written as DNA, the CDR3 is TGTGCCAGCAGTGACTCGAGGGGGACAGTGAACACCGGGGAGCTGTTTTTT. This gives the protein CASSDSRGTVNTGELFF.

The rearrangement uses TRBV19 and TRBJ2-2, with a tentative D call TRBD1 (5 bases). CDR3 size: 13 residues. The V end lost 3 bases, the J end lost 4 bases, and 6 bases lay between the germline ends. Germline V gives CDR1 LNHDA, CDR2 SQIVND (reference sequence). The CDR3 is CASSIQGTGELFF. CDR3 coding DNA: TGTGCCAGTAGTATCCAGGGCACCGGGGAGCTGTTTTTT.

Here the CDR3 reads CASSIRASRETPQYF. In nucleotides, the CDR3 is TGTGCCAGTAGTATCCGGGCTAGCAGAGAAACTCCGCAGTATTTT. The V call is TRBV19, the J call TRBJ2-3; maybe TRBD2 (5 bases). The CDR3 spans 15 residues. V was cut by 3 bases and J by 10 bases, with 20 bases left in between. CDR1 LNHDA and CDR2 SQIVND come from the germline V gene (reference sequence).

The chain carries TRBV27 and TRBJ2-3, with TRBD2 identical over 11 bases. J was trimmed by 6 bases and V by 0 bases; bases with no gene match: 8. CDR3 length: 17 amino acids. Germline CDR1 MNHEY, CDR2 SMNVEV (reference sequence). The CDR3 DNA follows: TGTGCCAGCAGTTTATCGACCCTAGCGGGAGGAAGGGATACGCAGTATTTT. Translated, it gives CASSLSTLAGGRDTQYF.

The chain has TRBV7-6 and TRBJ2-1; 7 bases fit TRBD2. Germline trimming cut 5 bases from V and 0 bases from J; bases unmatched to any gene: 10. Germline V gene data show CDR1 as SGHVS and CDR2 as FNYEAQ. The CDR3 has 17 residues. CDR3: CASSPRAGVSSYNEQFF. The CDR3 DNA reads TGTGCCAGCAGCCCCCGGGCGGGGGTGAGCTCCTACAATGAGCAGTTCTTC.

The CDR3 region is CATRTSGTQETQYF. The DNA for the CDR3 is TGTGCCACCAGGACTAGCGGGACTCAAGAGACCCAGTACTTC. This chain connects TRBV10-3 to TRBJ2-5, with 12 bases that match TRBD2. This CDR3 comprises 14 residues. V lost 10 bases to trimming and J lost 2 bases; unmatched junction nucleotides: 5. The germline V gene has CDR1 ENHRY and CDR2 SYGVKD.

The V call is TRBV28, the J call TRBJ1-1; possible D gene TRBD1, 6 bases. The CDR3 sequence is 14 residues long. Deletions cut 7 bases from V and 4 bases from J, with 16 bases between. Germline values: CDR1 MDHEN, CDR2 SYDVKM. The CDR3 region is CASTPSGGPTEAFF. Here the CDR3 DNA reads TGTGCCAGCACTCCCTCCGGGGGGCCCACTGAAGCTTTCTTT.

V is TRBV3-1 (or the pseudogene TRBV3-2) and J is TRBJ2-1, with D possibly being TRBD2 (6 bases). The germline gives CDR1 LGHDT, CDR2 YNNKEL (reference sequence). This CDR3 spans 19 amino acids. V was cut by 0 bases and J by 0 bases, with 18 bases left in between. The DNA for the CDR3 is TGTGCCAGCAGCCAAGAGGTCGCGGGGCCTGTGAGCTCCTACAATGAGCAGTTCTTC. Translation gives CASSQEVAGPVSSYNEQFF.

V usage is TRBV28 and J usage is TRBJ1-1; no reliable D call. Looked up from germline, CDR1 is MDHEN and CDR2 is SYDVKM. CDR3 size: 15 residues. Deletions cut 3 bases from V and 3 bases from J, with 14 bases between. The CDR3 DNA reads TGTGCCAGCAGTTTTCGGGGTGGGTCGGACACTGAAGCTTTCTTT. Amino acids: CASSFRGGSDTEAFF.

This clone was seen just once. V usage is TRBV30 and J usage is TRBJ1-5; 8 nucleotides line up with TRBD1. The CDR3 extends over 14 amino acids. J gave up 4 bases and V 5 bases, and 7 bases lay outside the gene matches. Germline loops: CDR1 GTSNPN, CDR2 SVGIG (reference sequence). The DNA for the CDR3 is TGTGCCTGGGACGGACAGGGTGGAAATCAGCCCCAGCATTTT. Residues: CAWDGQGGNQPQHF.

The chain carries TRBV5-1 and TRBJ2-5; TRBD2 matches at 13 bases. This CDR3 has 15 residues. The V segment lost 5 bases and the J segment 5 bases; nucleotides outside the gene matches: 6. Germline V gene data show CDR1 as SGHRS and CDR2 as YFSETQ. The CDR3 DNA reads as TGCGCCAGCAGTTTCGGGACTAGCGGGATGGAGACCCAGTACTTC. Residues: CASSFGTSGMETQYF.

CDR3 protein: CASSELGTGPYNEQFF. The CDR3 DNA is TGTGCCAGCAGTGAATTGGGGACAGGGCCTTACAATGAGCAGTTCTTC. The chain combines TRBV6-1 with TRBJ2-1; 9 bases line up with TRBD1. Trimming removed 2 bases from V and 4 bases from J; junction bases left unmatched: 6. The CDR3 spans 16 residues. From germline, CDR1 is MNHNS and CDR2 SASEGT.